These 26 T cell receptor beta chains originate from one sample sequenced in a study of lymphopenia after photon versus proton radiotherapy. Libraries were prepared by immunoSEQ multiplex PCR; TCRdb keeps only in-frame clonotypes and omits some of them. The sample yields about 24,000 clones, 75% to 90% seen once. The sequenced sample was peripheral blood, obtained from a patient treated with photon-based radiotherapy. The receptor set was obtained from a man in his forties with gastric cancer.

The V and J genes are TRBV2 and TRBJ1-5; D not resolved. This CDR3 has 14 residues. Trimming cost V 7 bases and J 0 bases, with 10 bases left between them. CDR1 and CDR2 (germline): SNHLY, FYNNEI. The CDR3: CASKAVSSNQPQHF. The CDR3, as DNA: TGTGCCAGCAAGGCCGTCTCTAGCAATCAGCCCCAGCATTTT.

The table lists this clone with a few counts. This chain connects TRBV18 to TRBJ1-6; D gene unclear. This CDR3 has 15 residues. Germline V gene data show CDR1 as KGHSH and CDR2 as LQKENI. V shed 2 bases and J shed 7 bases, with 12 bases lying between them. The CDR3 DNA reads as TGTGCCAGCTCACCAGTGCCTGGGGTCAATTCACCCCTCCACTTT. Translating it yields CASSPVPGVNSPLHF.

The rearrangement links TRBV6-6 to TRBJ2-3; 13 nucleotides line up with TRBD2. Germline V CDR1 and CDR2: MNHNY, SVGAGI (reference sequence). The CDR3 consists of 16 residues. With V trimmed by 6 bases and J by 3 bases, 6 bases remained unmatched. CDR3: CASSSTSGGLTDTQYF. In DNA form, the CDR3 reads TGTGCCAGCAGCTCGACTAGCGGGGGGCTAACAGATACGCAGTATTTT.

The chain couples TRBV6-1 to TRBJ1-2, with a tentative D call TRBD1 (5 bases). Germline V CDR1 and CDR2: MNHNS, SASEGT. The germline V and J ends were trimmed by 8 bases and 10 bases, with 17 bases remaining between them. The CDR3 has 12 residues. CDR3 nucleotides: TGTGCCAGCCCCACAGACAGCTCCGTCTACACCTTC. It yields the protein CASPTDSSVYTF.

V gene TRBV5-1 combines with J gene TRBJ1-6, with a possible D match to TRBD1 (6 bases). The germline V gene has CDR1 SGHRS and CDR2 YFSETQ. This CDR3 contains 14 residues. Trimming left V 1 base short and J 8 bases short, with 10 bases between. For the CDR3, the DNA is TGCGCCAGCAGCTTGAGGGACACAGATTCACCCCTCCACTTT. As protein: CASSLRDTDSPLHF.

In its sample, this clone was seen once. The CDR3 spells CASSPRRAWGVFERGTGELFF. The CDR3 DNA reads TGTGCCAGCTCACCACGGCGGGCTTGGGGTGTGTTCGAGAGGGGCACCGGGGAGCTGTTTTTT. This sequence joins TRBV18 and TRBJ2-2; possibly TRBD1 or TRBD2 for D (5 bases each). The V and J ends lost 1 base and 4 bases respectively, with 28 bases between them. Germline assignment: CDR1 KGHSH and CDR2 LQKENI. This CDR3 has 21 residues.

The chain recombines TRBV7-8 with TRBJ2-7; D is unclear. Germline loops: CDR1 SGHVS, CDR2 FQNEAQ. V gave up 5 bases and J gave up 7 bases, with 12 bases separating them. The CDR3 contains 12 residues. CDR3 region: CASSPVYVEQYF. Here the CDR3 DNA reads TGTGCCAGCAGCCCCGTGTACGTGGAGCAGTACTTC.

This sequence joins TRBV7-8 and TRBJ1-1, with 12 bases fitting TRBD1. The CDR3 has 17 amino acids. The V gene end was trimmed by 8 bases and the J gene end by 1 base; junction bases not matched to a gene: 11. In germline, CDR1 is SGHVS, CDR2 FQNEAQ. The CDR3 sequence is CASHPGQGARWNTEAFF. In DNA form, the CDR3 reads TGTGCCAGCCATCCGGGACAGGGGGCGCGTTGGAACACTGAAGCTTTCTTT. Using reference TRBV7-8 and TRBJ1-1 for the parts outside the CDR3, the full variable domain is GAGVSQSPRYKVAKRGQDVALRCDPISGHVSLFWYQQALGQGPEFLTYFQNEAQLDKSGLPSDRFFAERPEGSVSTLKIQRTQQEDSAVYLCASHPGQGARWNTEAFFGQGTRLTVV.

The chain employs TRBV5-4 and TRBJ1-2, with D perhaps TRBD1 (6 bases). Germline CDR1 is SGHNT and CDR2 is YYREEE (reference sequence). The CDR3 is made up of 13 amino acids. Trimming left V 3 bases short and J 7 bases short, with 13 bases between. The CDR3 DNA is TGTGCCAGCAGCTACCCCGGGGGCTCTGGCTACACCTTC. Translation: CASSYPGGSGYTF.

A remark on this clone: Within the sample, other DNA sequences also encode this same CDR3. J is TRBJ1-2 and V is TRBV5-4; tentative D call: TRBD1 (5 bases). CDR1 is SGHNT and CDR2 is YYREEE in the germline V gene (reference sequence). The length of the CDR3 is 13 residues. V was trimmed by 4 bases and J by 2 bases, leaving 9 bases between them. The CDR3 is CASSETVNYGYTF. The CDR3 coding sequence is TGTGCCAGCAGCGAGACAGTCAACTATGGCTACACCTTC.

V and J are TRBV9 and TRBJ2-7; D is uncertain. The V gene's germline CDR1 is SGDLS and CDR2 YYNGEE. This CDR3 contains 13 residues. V shed 3 bases and J shed 3 bases, with 10 bases lying between them. CDR3 sequence: CASSDDKFYEQYF. The CDR3 DNA is TGTGCCAGCAGCGACGACAAGTTCTACGAGCAGTACTTC.

The rearrangement uses TRBV6-1 and TRBJ1-6; D ambiguous. V gave up 2 bases and J gave up 9 bases, with 8 bases separating them. The CDR3 length is 13 residues. The germline gives CDR1 MNHNS, CDR2 SASEGT. The CDR3 DNA is TGTGCCAGCAGTGAACAGAGCGGTTCACCCCTCCACTTT. Its translation is CASSEQSGSPLHF.

The V and J genes are TRBV2 and TRBJ2-3; TRBD1 might be the D (6 bases). CDR3 size: 12 residues. Trimming stripped 8 bases from V and 7 bases from J, with 13 bases between. CDR1 and CDR2 from the germline V gene are SNHLY and FYNNEI. DNA of the CDR3: TGTGCCAGCCGTGGGGGCGGAAATACGCAGTATTTT. Its protein is CASRGGGNTQYF.

V gene TRBV5-6 combines with J gene TRBJ2-3, with TRBD2 identical over 9 bases. The CDR3 length is 16 residues. Germline-derived CDR1 and CDR2 are SGHDT and YYEEEE. Trimming removed 2 bases from V and 2 bases from J; junction bases left unmatched: 6. The CDR3 DNA reads as TGTGCCAGCAGCTTCAGGCTAGCGGGGTCCACAGATACGCAGTATTTT. Its translation: CASSFRLAGSTDTQYF.

This clone was found once. The rearrangement links TRBV10-3 to TRBJ2-3; 13 nucleotides match TRBD2. The CDR3 runs 15 residues. Trimming removed 6 bases from V and 2 bases from J; junction bases left unmatched: 2. Germline CDR1 is ENHRY and CDR2 is SYGVKD. The CDR3 loop reads CAIRGLAGFTDTQYF. The DNA for the CDR3 is TGTGCCATCAGGGGACTAGCGGGGTTCACAGATACGCAGTATTTT.

This clone was seen just once. V is TRBV2 and J is TRBJ1-2; 7 bases are shared with TRBD1. The junction had 6 bases not matched to a gene; V was cut back by 4 bases and J by 4 bases. The CDR3 runs 14 residues. Germline values: CDR1 SNHLY, CDR2 FYNNEI. CDR3: CASSVPTGSYGYTF. The CDR3 region has the DNA TGTGCCAGCAGTGTACCGACAGGGAGCTATGGCTACACCTTC. The entire variable domain, with the rest obtained from reference TRBV2 and TRBJ1-2, is as follows: EPEVTQTPSHQVTQMGQEVILRCVPISNHLYFYWYRQILGQKVEFLVSFYNNEISEKSEIFDDQFSVERPDGSNFTLKIRSTKLEDSAMYFCASSVPTGSYGYTFGSGTRLTVV.

The V gene is TRBV9, the J gene TRBJ1-5, with D possibly being TRBD1 (5 bases). CDR1 and CDR2 from the germline V gene are SGDLS and YYNGEE. Trimming removed 0 bases from V and 2 bases from J, with 6 bases in between. CDR3 length equals 14 residues. Here the CDR3 reads CASSVGGGNQPQHF. In DNA, the CDR3 is TGTGCCAGCAGCGTAGGGGGGGGCAATCAGCCCCAGCATTTT.

V is TRBV2 and J is TRBJ1-5; D call uncertain. The ends were cut back, 5 bases at V and 2 bases at J, with 7 bases in the middle. Germline assignment: CDR1 SNHLY and CDR2 FYNNEI. The CDR3 has 13 amino acids. This chain's CDR3 is CASSLFGNQPQHF. The DNA of the CDR3 is TGTGCCAGCAGTCTTTTTGGCAATCAGCCCCAGCATTTT.

The chain links TRBV2 to TRBJ1-1, with TRBD1 matching over 7 bases. This CDR3 region has 12 residues. From germline, CDR1 is SNHLY and CDR2 FYNNEI. The ends lost 3 bases at V and 7 bases at J; junction bases unmatched: 2. Written as DNA, the CDR3 is TGTGCCAGCAGTGAGGGGACAGATGAAGCTTTCTTT. The encoded protein is CASSEGTDEAFF.

The chain links TRBV19 to TRBJ1-4; no firm D call. V was shortened by 3 bases and J by 8 bases, with 13 bases between the two germline ends. The CDR3 extends over 14 amino acids. CDR1 is LNHDA and CDR2 is SQIVND in the germline V gene (reference sequence). The CDR3 spells CASSIEGGSEKLFF. The CDR3, as DNA: TGTGCCAGTAGTATTGAAGGCGGGTCGGAAAAACTGTTTTTT.

The V gene is TRBV12-5, the J gene TRBJ1-1; D not certain. Trimming removed 5 bases at V and 2 bases at J, with 0 bases between. Germline V gene lookup returns CDR1 LGHNT and CDR2 FRNRAP. The length of the CDR3 is 10 residues. CDR3 region: CASGNTEAFF. The CDR3 coding sequence is TGTGCTAGTGGTAACACTGAAGCTTTCTTT.

This chain joins TRBV7-6 and TRBJ1-6; TRBD1 is a possible D gene (5 bases). Trimming pared 1 base from V and 9 bases from J, leaving 16 bases between. CDR3 length: 16 amino acids. Germline V CDR1 and CDR2: SGHVS, FNYEAQ. CDR3 bases: TGTGCCAGCAGCTTAGGGGGACCCTCGGACGGTTCACCCCTCCACTTT. It yields the protein CASSLGGPSDGSPLHF.

This clone appeared a few times. The chain links TRBV6-1 to TRBJ1-5, with unresolved D. The CDR3 is made up of 12 amino acids. Germline V CDR1 and CDR2: MNHNS, SASEGT. The V end lost 5 bases, the J end lost 15 bases, and 17 bases lay between the germline ends. In DNA, the CDR3 is TGTGCCAGCAGTCCCGACCCACTTTCGCCGCATTTT. It is translated as CASSPDPLSPHF.

This sequence joins TRBV5-1 and TRBJ2-3, with 14 positions matching TRBD2. The germline V gene encodes CDR1 SGHRS and CDR2 YFSETQ. Trimming cost V 4 bases and J 0 bases; bases outside gene matches: 1. CDR3 length: 16 amino acids. Here the CDR3 reads CASSRTSGRSTDTQYF. DNA of the CDR3: TGCGCCAGCAGCCGGACTAGCGGGAGGAGCACAGATACGCAGTATTTT.

J is TRBJ1-1 and V is TRBV5-1, with a tentative D call TRBD1 (5 bases). The CDR3 has 13 amino acids. Germline V gene data show CDR1 as SGHRS and CDR2 as YFSETQ. The V gene lost 4 bases and the J gene lost 3 bases, with 10 bases spanning the gap. The CDR3 is CASSPLGDTEAFF. In DNA, the CDR3 is TGCGCCAGCAGCCCCCTGGGGGACACTGAAGCTTTCTTT.

The chain joins TRBV5-4 to TRBJ1-1; TRBD1 matches 7 bases. The V and J ends lost 7 bases and 5 bases, in that order; junction bases with no gene match: 14. The CDR3 contains 15 residues. From germline, CDR1 is SGHNT and CDR2 YYREEE (reference sequence). CDR3 protein: CASGSSGRGLTEAFF. The CDR3 coding sequence is TGTGCCAGCGGTTCAAGTGGCAGGGGGTTAACTGAAGCTTTCTTT.